A single sample gave rise to the 5 T cell receptor beta chains below, sequenced in a study of T-cell reconstitution after alpha-beta-depleted transplantation in children. The authors prepared the TCRbeta library with unique molecular identifiers. TCRdb re-called the PCR reads with MiXCR, one entry per CDR3 protein. The sample carries approximately 97,000 distinct CDR3 sequences, about 5.6% recorded once. Sequenced here: PBMCs, mostly from graft donor cells, sampled 60 days after TCRalphabeta/CD19-depleted stem cell transplant. The receptor set was obtained from a female patient aged 2 to 10 who had a stem cell transplant for Fanconi anemia, so the T cells may come from the graft donor.

The sample holds many counts of this clonotype. The V and J genes are TRBV20-1 and TRBJ2-7, with TRBD2 matching over 13 bases. Germline V lookup: CDR1 DFQATT, CDR2 SNEGSKA (reference sequence). This CDR3 region has 17 residues. Trimming removed 0 bases from V and 0 bases from J; junction bases left unmatched: 5. This CDR3 is CSARDPWTSGSSYEQYF. The CDR3 region has the DNA TGCAGTGCTAGAGATCCGTGGACTAGCGGGAGCTCCTACGAGCAGTACTTC.

This clonotype was detected only a few times. V usage is TRBV7-9 and J usage is TRBJ2-3, with 12 positions matching TRBD2. V lost 2 bases, J lost 5 bases, and 8 bases stayed unmatched. CDR3 length: 17 amino acids. Per germline, CDR1 SEHNR and CDR2 FQNEAQ (reference sequence). CDR3 bases: TGTGCCAGCAGCTTATCCCGGACTAGCGGGGTGGAAGATACGCAGTATTTT. Protein: CASSLSRTSGVEDTQYF.

This clonotype was counted a few times. The genes are TRBV19 and TRBJ2-3, with 7 bases identical to TRBD1. V was clipped by 5 bases and J by 2 bases; unmatched bases: 4. Per germline, CDR1 LNHDA and CDR2 SQIVND (reference sequence). The CDR3 extends over 14 amino acids. CDR3 sequence reads: CASSSGQHTDTQYF. DNA of the CDR3: TGTGCCAGTAGTTCGGGACAGCACACAGATACGCAGTATTTT.

This clonotype occurred many times. The gene calls are TRBV3-1 and TRBJ2-1, with a possible D match to TRBD2 (6 bases). The V gene lost 7 bases and the J gene lost 8 bases, with 18 bases spanning the gap. The CDR3 totals 14 residues. From germline, CDR1 is LGHDT and CDR2 YNNKEL (reference sequence). For the CDR3, the DNA is TGTGCCAGCAAAGTTACGTTACTAGCTTATGAGCAGTTCTTC. This sequence encodes CASKVTLLAYEQFF.

This clonotype occurred a few times. The chain links TRBV19 to TRBJ1-2, with 7 nucleotides matching TRBD1. This CDR3 region has 15 residues. The germline V gene has CDR1 LNHDA and CDR2 SQIVND (reference sequence). V dropped 4 bases and J dropped 1; count of bases not matched to a gene: 6. The CDR3 protein is CASSNPTGDNYGYTF. In DNA form, the CDR3 reads TGTGCCAGTAGTAACCCCACAGGGGATAACTATGGCTACACCTTC.